A single sample gave rise to the 13 T cell receptor beta chains below, sequenced in a study of blood T cell repertoires in COVID-19. Clones were sequenced by immunoSEQ multiplex PCR, and TCRdb holds only the in-frame ones, with some missing. The sample includes tens of thousands of clones, approximately 85% of them seen just once. The sample consisted of peripheral blood. The source is a man aged 55 to 70 with acute or convalescent COVID-19.

This clone has just one count. J is TRBJ2-7 and V is TRBV18; 8 bases match TRBD2. This CDR3 is built from 16 residues. The germline V gene encodes CDR1 KGHSH and CDR2 LQKENI. J was trimmed by 0 bases and V by 2 bases; bases with no gene match: 6. The CDR3 region is CASSPSLAGSSYEQYF. The CDR3 nucleotides read TGTGCCAGCTCACCAAGTCTAGCGGGCTCCTCCTACGAGCAGTACTTC.

This chain connects TRBV11-2 to TRBJ1-3; D might be TRBD1 (6 bases). Germline V gene data show CDR1 as SGHAT and CDR2 as FQNNGV. Trimming pared 5 bases from V and 3 bases from J, leaving 8 bases between. The CDR3 consists of 13 residues. The CDR3 sequence is CASSPTGGNTIYF. CDR3 DNA: TGTGCCAGCAGCCCGACAGGTGGAAACACCATATATTTT.

The chain has TRBV5-1 and TRBJ1-1, with D unclear. The CDR3 contains 13 residues. From germline, CDR1 is SGHRS and CDR2 YFSETQ. The ends were cut back, 2 bases at V and 0 bases at J, with 5 bases in the middle. Here the CDR3 reads CASSFNLNTEAFF. The CDR3, as DNA: TGCGCCAGCAGCTTCAATCTGAACACTGAAGCTTTCTTT.

The chain links TRBV4-1 to TRBJ1-2, with 8 bases matching TRBD1. CDR1 MGHRA and CDR2 YSYEKL come from the germline V gene. Trimming cost V 3 bases and J 4 bases; bases outside gene matches: 16. The CDR3 has 18 amino acids. CDR3 DNA sequence: TGCGCCAGCAGCCATGCTAAACCCTTCGGGACAGGTAGCTATGGCTACACCTTC. This sequence encodes CASSHAKPFGTGSYGYTF.

The CDR3 bases are TGTGCCAGCAGTGTTGGGGGACAGGGGAAAGATACGCAGTATTTT. This translates into CASSVGGQGKDTQYF. The rearrangement links TRBV6-4 to TRBJ2-3; 10 bases line up with TRBD1. The CDR3 has 15 amino acids. In germline, CDR1 is MRHNA, CDR2 SNTAGT. Unmatched junction bases numbered 6, after V lost 4 bases and J lost 5 bases.

The J gene is TRBJ2-3, the V gene TRBV24-1; 8 bases fit TRBD1. Germline CDR1 reads KGHDR; CDR2 reads SFDVKD. This CDR3 has 16 amino acids. The trim removed 3 bases at V and 1 base at J, leaving 5 bases unmatched. The CDR3 DNA reads as TGTGCCACCAGTGATCCGACAGGGGATGGCACAGATACGCAGTATTTT. Translation gives CATSDPTGDGTDTQYF.

The chain couples TRBV2 to TRBJ2-5; 8 nucleotides align to TRBD1. This CDR3 comprises 13 residues. With 4 bases clipped from V and 7 bases from J, the junction kept 5 bases outside the gene matches. Looked up from germline, CDR1 is SNHLY and CDR2 is FYNNEI. The CDR3 reads CASSGDRTGTQYF. The CDR3 DNA reads TGTGCCAGCAGTGGGGACAGGACCGGGACCCAGTACTTC.

The rearrangement joins TRBV7-6 to TRBJ2-1, with TRBD2 identical over 7 bases. Germline V CDR1 and CDR2: SGHVS, FNYEAQ. Germline trimming cut 1 base from V and 7 bases from J; bases unmatched to any gene: 1. This CDR3 region has 13 residues. The CDR3 is CASSLGAGNEQFF. CDR3 nucleotide sequence: TGTGCCAGCAGCTTAGGAGCGGGAAATGAGCAGTTCTTC.

V usage is TRBV5-1 and J usage is TRBJ2-2; tentatively, D is TRBD1 (6 bases). The germline V gene has CDR1 SGHRS and CDR2 YFSETQ. CDR3 length: 19 amino acids. V lost 0 bases and J lost 2, with 20 bases in between. The CDR3 protein is CASSLGYTTGTRNTGELFF. CDR3 coding DNA: TGCGCCAGCAGCTTGGGCTACACTACAGGGACCAGAAACACCGGGGAGCTGTTTTTT.

The rearrangement joins TRBV28 to TRBJ2-7, with 11 bases that match TRBD1. V dropped 4 bases and J dropped 3; count of bases not matched to a gene: 5. Germline assignment: CDR1 MDHEN and CDR2 SYDVKM. There are 15 residues in the CDR3. CDR3 nucleotides: TGTGCCAGCAGTTCGTCCGGGACAGGGGGCTACGAGCAGTACTTC. This translates into CASSSSGTGGYEQYF.

V usage is TRBV6-4 and J usage is TRBJ2-1, with 7 nucleotides matching TRBD2. The germline gives CDR1 MRHNA, CDR2 SNTAGT. The length of the CDR3 is 14 residues. After removal of 3 bases from V and 9 bases from J, the junction contained 8 bases not matched to a gene. The CDR3, as DNA: TGTGCCAGCAGTGAAAGAGCGGGACGTGGTGAGCAGTTCTTC. Translated, it gives CASSERAGRGEQFF.

This chain joins TRBV14 and TRBJ2-2; the D gene is possibly TRBD2 (6 bases). V was trimmed by 1 base and J by 3 bases, leaving 15 bases between them. Germline CDR1 is SGHDN and CDR2 is FVKESK. This CDR3 is 17 amino acids long. The CDR3 sequence is CASSQGRGEADTGELFF. Written as DNA, the CDR3 is TGTGCCAGCAGCCAAGGGCGGGGCGAAGCCGACACCGGGGAGCTGTTTTTT.

J is TRBJ2-6 and V is TRBV18; TRBD1 is a possible D gene (6 bases). V lost 6 bases to trimming and J lost 1 base, with 10 bases between them. The CDR3 loop spans 15 amino acids. CDR1 is KGHSH and CDR2 is LQKENI in the germline V gene. The CDR3 coding sequence is TGTGCCAGCTCCCCGACAGGTTCTGGGGCCAACGTCCTGACTTTC. As protein: CASSPTGSGANVLTF.